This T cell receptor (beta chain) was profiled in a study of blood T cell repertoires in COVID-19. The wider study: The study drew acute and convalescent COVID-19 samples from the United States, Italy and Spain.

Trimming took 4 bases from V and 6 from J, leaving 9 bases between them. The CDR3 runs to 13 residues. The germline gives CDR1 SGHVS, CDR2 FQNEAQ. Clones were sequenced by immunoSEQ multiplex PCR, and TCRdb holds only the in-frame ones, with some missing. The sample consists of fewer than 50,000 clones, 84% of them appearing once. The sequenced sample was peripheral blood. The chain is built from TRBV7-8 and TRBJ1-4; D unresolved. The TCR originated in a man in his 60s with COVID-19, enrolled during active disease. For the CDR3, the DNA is TGTGCCAGCAGCTCCTCGAGGGATGAAAAACTGTTTTTT. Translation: CASSSSRDEKLFF.